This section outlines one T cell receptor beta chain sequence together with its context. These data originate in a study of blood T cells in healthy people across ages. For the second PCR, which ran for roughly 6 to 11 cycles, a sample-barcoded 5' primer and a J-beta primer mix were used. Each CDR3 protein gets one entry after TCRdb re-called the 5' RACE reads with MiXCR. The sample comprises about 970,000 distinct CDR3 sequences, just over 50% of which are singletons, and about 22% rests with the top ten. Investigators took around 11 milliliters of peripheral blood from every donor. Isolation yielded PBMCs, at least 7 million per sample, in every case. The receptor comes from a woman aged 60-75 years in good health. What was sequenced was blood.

The CDR3 nucleotides are TGCAGTGCTAGCGAGCCCCAGGGTAGTAGGGAGACCCAGTACTTC. Translated, it gives CSASEPQGSRETQYF. The chain has TRBV20-1 and TRBJ2-5, with D maybe TRBD1 (5 bases). Trimming cost V 3 bases and J 5 bases, with 19 bases left between them. This CDR3 contains 15 residues. Germline V CDR1 and CDR2: DFQATT, SNEGSKA (reference sequence).